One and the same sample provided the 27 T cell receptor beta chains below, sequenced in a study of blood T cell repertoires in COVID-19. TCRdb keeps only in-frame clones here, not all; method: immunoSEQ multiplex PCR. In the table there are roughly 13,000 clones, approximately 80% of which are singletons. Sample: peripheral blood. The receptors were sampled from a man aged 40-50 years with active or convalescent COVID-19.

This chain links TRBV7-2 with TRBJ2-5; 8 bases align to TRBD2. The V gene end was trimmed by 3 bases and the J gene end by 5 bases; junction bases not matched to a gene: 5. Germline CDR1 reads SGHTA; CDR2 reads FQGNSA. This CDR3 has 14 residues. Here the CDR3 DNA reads TGTGCCAGCAGCTTCGGTAGCGGGACCGAGACCCAGTACTTC. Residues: CASSFGSGTETQYF.

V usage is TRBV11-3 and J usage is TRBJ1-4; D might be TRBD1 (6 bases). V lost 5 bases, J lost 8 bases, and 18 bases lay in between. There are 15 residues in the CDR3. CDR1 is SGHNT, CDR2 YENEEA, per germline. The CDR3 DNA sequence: TGTGCCAGCAGCGCAGCCGCAGGGGTTGGGGAAAAACTGTTTTTT. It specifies CASSAAAGVGEKLFF.

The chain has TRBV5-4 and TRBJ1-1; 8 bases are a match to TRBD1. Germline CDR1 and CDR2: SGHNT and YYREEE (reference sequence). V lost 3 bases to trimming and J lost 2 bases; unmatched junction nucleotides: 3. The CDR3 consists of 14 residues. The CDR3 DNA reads TGTGCCAGCAGCTCGGCAGGGGGCAACACTGAAGCTTTCTTT. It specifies CASSSAGGNTEAFF.

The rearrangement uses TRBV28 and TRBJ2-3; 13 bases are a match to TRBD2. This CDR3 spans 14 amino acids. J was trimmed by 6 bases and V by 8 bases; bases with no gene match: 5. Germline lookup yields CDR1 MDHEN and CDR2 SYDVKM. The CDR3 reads CASWTSGGGDTQYF. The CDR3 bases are TGTGCCAGCTGGACTAGCGGGGGCGGGGATACGCAGTATTTT.

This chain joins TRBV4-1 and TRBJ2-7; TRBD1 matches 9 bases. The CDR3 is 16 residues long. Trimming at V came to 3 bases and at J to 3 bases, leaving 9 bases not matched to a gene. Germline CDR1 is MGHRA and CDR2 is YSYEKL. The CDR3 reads CASSQPQGQGVYEQYF. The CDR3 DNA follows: TGCGCCAGCAGCCAGCCTCAGGGACAGGGTGTCTACGAGCAGTACTTC.

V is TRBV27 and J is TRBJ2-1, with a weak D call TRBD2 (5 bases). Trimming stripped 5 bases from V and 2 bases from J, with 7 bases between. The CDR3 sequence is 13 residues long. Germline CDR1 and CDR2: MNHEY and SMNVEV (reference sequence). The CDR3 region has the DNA TGTGCCAGCAGTCGAGGGACCTACAATGAGCAGTTCTTC. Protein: CASSRGTYNEQFF.

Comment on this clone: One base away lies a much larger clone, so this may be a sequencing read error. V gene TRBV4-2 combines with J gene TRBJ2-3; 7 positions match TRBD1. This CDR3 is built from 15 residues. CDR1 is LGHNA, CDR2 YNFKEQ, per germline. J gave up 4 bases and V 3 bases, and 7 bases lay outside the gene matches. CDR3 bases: TGTGCCAGCAGCCAGCGGGCCAGGGGGTCAGATACGCAGTATTTT. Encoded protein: CASSQRARGSDTQYF.

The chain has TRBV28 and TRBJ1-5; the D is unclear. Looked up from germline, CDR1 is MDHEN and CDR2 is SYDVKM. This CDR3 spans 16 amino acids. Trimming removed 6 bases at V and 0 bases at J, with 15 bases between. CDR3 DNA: TGTGCCAGCAGGACCGTAACAGAATATAGCAATCAGCCCCAGCATTTT. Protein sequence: CASRTVTEYSNQPQHF.

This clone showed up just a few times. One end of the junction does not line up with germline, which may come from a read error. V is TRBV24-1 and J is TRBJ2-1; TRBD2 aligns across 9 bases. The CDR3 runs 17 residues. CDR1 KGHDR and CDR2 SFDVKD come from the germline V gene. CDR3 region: CAISDSRLAASYNEQFF. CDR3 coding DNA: TGTGCCATCAGTGATTCACGACTAGCGGCTAGCTACAATGAGCAGTTCTTC.

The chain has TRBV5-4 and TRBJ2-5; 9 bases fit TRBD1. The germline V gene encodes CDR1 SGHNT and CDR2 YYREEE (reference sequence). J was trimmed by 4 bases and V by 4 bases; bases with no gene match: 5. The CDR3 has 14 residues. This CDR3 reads CASSVKQGAETQYF. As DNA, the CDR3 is TGTGCCAGCAGCGTAAAACAGGGGGCAGAGACCCAGTACTTC.

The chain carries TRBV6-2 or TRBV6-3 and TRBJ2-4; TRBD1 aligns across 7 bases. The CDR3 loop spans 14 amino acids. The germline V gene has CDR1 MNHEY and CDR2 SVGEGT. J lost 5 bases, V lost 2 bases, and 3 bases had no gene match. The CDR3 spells CASSYRQGQNIQYF. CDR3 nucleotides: TGTGCCAGCAGTTACAGACAGGGCCAAAACATTCAGTACTTC.

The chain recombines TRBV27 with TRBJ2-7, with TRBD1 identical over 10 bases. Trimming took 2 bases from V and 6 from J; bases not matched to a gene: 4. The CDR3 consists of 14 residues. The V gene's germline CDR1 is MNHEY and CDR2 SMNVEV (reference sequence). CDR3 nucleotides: TGTGCCAGCAGTTTAAGACAGGGGGCCGGCGAGCAGTACTTC. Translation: CASSLRQGAGEQYF.

The CDR3 loop is CASSLRSGGAQDTQYF. CDR3 DNA sequence: TGTGCCAGCAGCTTACGAAGCGGGGGGGCCCAAGATACGCAGTATTTT. J is TRBJ2-3 and V is TRBV7-2, with 10 bases identical to TRBD2. There are 16 residues in the CDR3. Germline CDR1 SGHTA, CDR2 FQGNSA. V dropped 2 bases and J dropped 5; count of bases not matched to a gene: 7. Full variable domain (remainder filled in from reference TRBV7-2 and TRBJ2-3): GAGVSQSPSNKVTEKGKDVELRCDPISGHTALYWYRQSLGQGLEFLIYFQGNSAPDKSGLPSDRFSAERTGGSVSTLTIQRTQQEDSAVYLCASSLRSGGAQDTQYFGPGTRLTVL.

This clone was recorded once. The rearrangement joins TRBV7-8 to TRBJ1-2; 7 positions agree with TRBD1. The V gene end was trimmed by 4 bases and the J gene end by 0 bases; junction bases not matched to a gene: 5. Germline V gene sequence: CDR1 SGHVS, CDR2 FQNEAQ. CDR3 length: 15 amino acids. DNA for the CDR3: TGTGCCAGCAGCTGGGACAGTAGACCTAACTATGGCTACACCTTC. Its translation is CASSWDSRPNYGYTF. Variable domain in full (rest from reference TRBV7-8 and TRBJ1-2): GAGVSQSPRYKVAKRGQDVALRCDPISGHVSLFWYQQALGQGPEFLTYFQNEAQLDKSGLPSDRFFAERPEGSVSTLKIQRTQQEDSAVYLCASSWDSRPNYGYTFGSGTRLTVV.

This CDR3 reads CATSDLDSPSIQPQHF. The DNA of the CDR3 is TGTGCCACCAGTGACCTAGACAGTCCTTCGATTCAGCCCCAGCATTTT. V and J are TRBV24-1 and TRBJ1-5; D possibly corresponds to TRBD1 (5 bases). The CDR3 runs to 16 residues. Germline CDR1 KGHDR, CDR2 SFDVKD. The germline V and J ends were trimmed by 4 bases and 6 bases, with 18 bases remaining between them.

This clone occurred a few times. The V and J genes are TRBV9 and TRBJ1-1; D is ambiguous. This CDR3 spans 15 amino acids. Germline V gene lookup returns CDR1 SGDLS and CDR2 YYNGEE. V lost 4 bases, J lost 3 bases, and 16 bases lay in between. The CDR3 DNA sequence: TGTGCCAGCAGCCCCGAGGCCCAGTTACACACTGAAGCTTTCTTT. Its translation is CASSPEAQLHTEAFF.

CDR3 coding DNA: TGTGCCAGCAGCCCCGGACAGGGCCGGTCCGGGGAGCTGTTTTTT. The encoded protein is CASSPGQGRSGELFF. The chain uses TRBV6-2 or TRBV6-3 and TRBJ2-2; TRBD1 aligns across 8 bases. CDR3 length: 15 residues. Germline CDR1 and CDR2: MNHEY and SVGEGT. V shed 6 bases and J 6 bases; nucleotides not matched to a gene: 9.

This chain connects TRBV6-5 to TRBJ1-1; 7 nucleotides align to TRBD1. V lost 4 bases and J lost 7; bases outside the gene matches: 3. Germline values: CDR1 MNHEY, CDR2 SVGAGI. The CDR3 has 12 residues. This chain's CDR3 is CASSWTGNEAFF. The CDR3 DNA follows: TGTGCCAGCAGTTGGACAGGTAATGAAGCTTTCTTT.

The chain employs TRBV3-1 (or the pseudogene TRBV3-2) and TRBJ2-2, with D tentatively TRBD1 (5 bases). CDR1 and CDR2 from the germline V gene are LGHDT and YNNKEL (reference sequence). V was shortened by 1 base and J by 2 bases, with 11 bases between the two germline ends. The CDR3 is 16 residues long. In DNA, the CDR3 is TGTGCCAGCAGCCAAGGAACAAGGGGAAACACCGGGGAGCTGTTTTTT. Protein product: CASSQGTRGNTGELFF.

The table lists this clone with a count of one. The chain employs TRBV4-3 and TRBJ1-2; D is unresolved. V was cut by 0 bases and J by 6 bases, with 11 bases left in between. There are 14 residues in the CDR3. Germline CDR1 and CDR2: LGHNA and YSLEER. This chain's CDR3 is CASSQDLGGNGYTF. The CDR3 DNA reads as TGCGCCAGCAGCCAAGATCTAGGAGGTAATGGCTACACCTTC.

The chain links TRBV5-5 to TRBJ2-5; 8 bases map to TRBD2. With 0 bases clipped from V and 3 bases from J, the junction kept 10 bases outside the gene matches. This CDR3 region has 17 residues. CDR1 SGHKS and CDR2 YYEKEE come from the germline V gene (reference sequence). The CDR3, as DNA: TGTGCCAGCAGCTTGGCCGTGGGTAGCGGGGCCAAAGAGACCCAGTACTTC. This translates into CASSLAVGSGAKETQYF.

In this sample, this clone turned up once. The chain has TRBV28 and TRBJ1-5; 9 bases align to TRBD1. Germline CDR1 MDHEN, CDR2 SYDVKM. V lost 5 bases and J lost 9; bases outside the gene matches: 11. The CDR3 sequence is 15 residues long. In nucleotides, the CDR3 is TGTGCCAGCAGTGCCCGACAGGGGGGTGAGGGGCCCCAGCATTTT. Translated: CASSARQGGEGPQHF.

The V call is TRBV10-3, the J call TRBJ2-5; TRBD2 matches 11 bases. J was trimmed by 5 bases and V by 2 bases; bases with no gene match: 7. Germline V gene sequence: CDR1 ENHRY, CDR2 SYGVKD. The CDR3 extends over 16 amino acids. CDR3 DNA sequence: TGTGCCATCAGTGAGGATAGCGGGGGGGCCGAGGAGACCCAGTACTTC. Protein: CAISEDSGGAEETQYF.

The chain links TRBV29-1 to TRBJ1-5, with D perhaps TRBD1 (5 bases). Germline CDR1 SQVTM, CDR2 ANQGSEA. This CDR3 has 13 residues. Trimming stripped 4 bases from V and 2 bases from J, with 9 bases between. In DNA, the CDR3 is TGCAGCGTTGGGTGGGGCGGCAATCAGCCCCAGCATTTT. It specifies CSVGWGGNQPQHF.

The CDR3 sequence is CASSVNLAGVGDTQYF. The CDR3 nucleotides read TGTGCCAGCAGCGTAAATTTAGCGGGAGTCGGAGATACGCAGTATTTT. V usage is TRBV9 and J usage is TRBJ2-3; 9 bases match TRBD2. In germline, CDR1 is SGDLS, CDR2 YYNGEE. The trim removed 1 base at V and 5 bases at J, leaving 8 bases unmatched. This CDR3 has 16 amino acids.

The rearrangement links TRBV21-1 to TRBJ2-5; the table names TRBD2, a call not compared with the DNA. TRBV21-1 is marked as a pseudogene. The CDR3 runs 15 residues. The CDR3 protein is CASSGGGPLQETQYF. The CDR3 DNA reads TGTGCCAGCAGCGGGGGGGGCCCGTTACAAGAGACCCAGTACTTC.

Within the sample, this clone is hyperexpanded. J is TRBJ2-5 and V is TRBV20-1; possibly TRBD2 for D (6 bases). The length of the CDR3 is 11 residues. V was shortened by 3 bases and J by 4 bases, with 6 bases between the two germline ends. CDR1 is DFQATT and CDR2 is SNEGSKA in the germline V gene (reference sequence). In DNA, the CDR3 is TGCAGTGCTAGCGGGAGAGAGACCCAGTACTTC. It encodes CSASGRETQYF.